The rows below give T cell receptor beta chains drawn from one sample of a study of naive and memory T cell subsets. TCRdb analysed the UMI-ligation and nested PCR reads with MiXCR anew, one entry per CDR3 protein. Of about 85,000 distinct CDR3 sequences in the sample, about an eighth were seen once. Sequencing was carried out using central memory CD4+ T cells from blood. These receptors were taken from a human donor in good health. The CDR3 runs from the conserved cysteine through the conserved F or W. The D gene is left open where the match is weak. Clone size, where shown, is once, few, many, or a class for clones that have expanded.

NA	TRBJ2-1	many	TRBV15	CATSRDSYEQFF	TGTGCCACCAGCAGAGATTCGTACGAGCAGTTCTTC
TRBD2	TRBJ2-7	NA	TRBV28	CASSPSSGTYEQYF	TGTGCCAGCAGTCCCTCTAGCGGGACCTACGAGCAGTACTTC
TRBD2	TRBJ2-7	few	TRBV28	CATTPSGNRYEQYF	TGTGCCACAACCCCGAGCGGGAACCGCTACGAGCAGTACTTC
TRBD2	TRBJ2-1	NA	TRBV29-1	CSVEEGTSGDEQFF	TGCAGCGTTGAAGAGGGGACTAGCGGCGATGAGCAGTTCTTC
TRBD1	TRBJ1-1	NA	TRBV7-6	CASSPGQGTTEAFF	TGTGCCAGCAGCCCAGGACAGGGTACCACTGAAGCTTTCTTT
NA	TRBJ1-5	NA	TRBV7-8	CASSSGQKTQPQHF	TGTGCCAGCAGCTCCGGACAAAAGACTCAGCCCCAGCATTTT
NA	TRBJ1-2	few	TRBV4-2	CASSQGARRPNYGYTF	TGTGCCAGCAGCCAAGGGGCGCGCCGCCCGAACTATGGCTACACCTTC
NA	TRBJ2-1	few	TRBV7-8	CASSFRDGYYNEQFF	TGTGCCAGCAGTTTCCGGGACGGATACTACAATGAGCAGTTCTTC
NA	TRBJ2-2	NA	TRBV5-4	CASSLEDSLTGELFF	TGTGCCAGCAGCTTGGAGGACAGCCTCACCGGGGAGCTGTTTTTT
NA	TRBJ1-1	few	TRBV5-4	CASSRQSVNTEAFF	TGTGCCAGCAGCCGACAATCGGTGAACACTGAAGCTTTCTTT
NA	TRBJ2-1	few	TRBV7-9	CASSLGFKHPQFF	TGTGCCAGCAGCTTAGGTTTCAAGCACCCGCAGTTCTTC
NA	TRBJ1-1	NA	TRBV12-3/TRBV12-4	CASSLAARGRNTEAFF	TGTGCCAGCAGTTTAGCGGCTAGGGGCCGTAACACTGAAGCTTTCTTT
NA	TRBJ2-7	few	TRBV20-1	CSARDAVGTYEQYF	TGCAGTGCTAGAGACGCAGTAGGGACCTACGAGCAGTACTTC
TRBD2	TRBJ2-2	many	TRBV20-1	CSARRTSGSGELFF	TGCAGTGCTAGGCGGACTAGCGGGTCCGGGGAGCTGTTTTTT
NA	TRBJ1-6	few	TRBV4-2	CASSQAQNSPLHF	TGTGCCAGCAGCCAGGCTCAGAATTCACCCCTCCACTTT
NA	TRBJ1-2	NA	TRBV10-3	CATPVSTGGYGYTF	TGTGCCACCCCGGTGTCGACAGGAGGGTATGGCTACACCTTC
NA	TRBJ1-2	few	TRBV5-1	CASSLAGQGGSGYTF	TGCGCCAGCAGCTTGGCTGGGCAGGGTGGTAGCGGCTACACCTTC
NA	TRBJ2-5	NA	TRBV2	CASSERGYETQYF	TGTGCCAGCAGTGAGCGTGGTTACGAGACCCAGTACTTC
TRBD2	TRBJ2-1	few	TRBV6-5	CASSYPSGRGSEGEQFF	TGTGCCAGCAGTTATCCCAGCGGGAGGGGATCGGAAGGTGAGCAGTTCTTC
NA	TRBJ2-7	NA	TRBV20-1	CSARDTGALRKYF	TGCAGTGCTAGAGACACGGGAGCACTACGAAAGTACTTC
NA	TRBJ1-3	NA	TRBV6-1	CASRAGTRSSGNTIYF	TGTGCCAGCAGAGCAGGGACGCGAAGCTCTGGAAACACCATATATTTT
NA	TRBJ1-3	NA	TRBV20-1	CSARENRRPGNTIYF	TGCAGTGCTAGAGAGAACAGGAGACCTGGAAACACCATATATTTT
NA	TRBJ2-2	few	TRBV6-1	CASSEAIGGAAEDTGELFF	TGTGCCAGCAGTGAAGCAATTGGGGGCGCCGCTGAGGACACCGGGGAGCTGTTTTTT
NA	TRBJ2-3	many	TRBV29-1	CSVVWLRDTQYF	TGCAGCGTTGTGTGGTTAAGAGATACGCAGTATTTT
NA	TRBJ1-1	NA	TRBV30	CAWSRGMAVTEAFF	TGTGCCTGGAGTAGGGGGATGGCGGTCACTGAAGCTTTCTTT